Listed below are T cell receptor beta chains from one sample, sequenced in a study of Graves' ophthalmopathy and Graves' hyperthyroidism. TCRdb re-derived calls from the multiplex PCR reads in MiXCR, one entry per CDR3 protein. The sample includes around 51,000 distinct CDR3 sequences, around half of them seen just once. Sample: peripheral blood. The source of these receptors is an adult man with Graves' ophthalmopathy. CDR3s include the opening cysteine and the closing phenylalanine or tryptophan. D genes are given only for firm matches. Not every row has a clone size; where given, it reads once, few, many or a size class.

CDR3nt	CDR3aa	d_gene	v_gene	abundance	j_gene
TGCAGCGTTGAAGGCACAGGGCGTAATAATTCACCCCTCCACTTT	CSVEGTGRNNSPLHF	.	TRBV29-1	.	TRBJ1-6
TGTGCCAGCAGCTTATCGTCGGGAGGGGCCTACGAGCAGTACTTC	CASSLSSGGAYEQYF	TRBD2	TRBV7-6	few	TRBJ2-7
TGCGCCAGCGGCCCGGAGGGGTTCGGGCAGCTCCAGCATTTT	CASGPEGFGQLQHF	.	TRBV5-1	.	TRBJ1-5
TGTGCCAGCAGTGAGACCTCGGATACGCAGCATTTT	CASSETSDTQHF	.	TRBV10-2	once	TRBJ1-5
TGCGCCAGCAGCTTGGATGGGACAAGAGGCTCTGGGGCCAACGTCCTGACTTTC	CASSLDGTRGSGANVLTF	.	TRBV5-1	many	TRBJ2-6
TGTGCCACCAGTGACCCTTCCTCGACAGGGTTTACCGGGGAGCTGTTTTTT	CATSDPSSTGFTGELFF	TRBD1	TRBV24-1	.	TRBJ2-2
TGTGCCAGTAAGGACAGGAGTCATCAGCCCCAGCATTTT	CASKDRSHQPQHF	TRBD1	TRBV19	.	TRBJ1-5
TGTGCCAGTAGCAAAAGGGAATATAGGGATACGCAGTATTTT	CASSKREYRDTQYF	.	TRBV19	.	TRBJ2-3
TGCGCCAGCAGCTTGGCAGGCACAGGGAGGTCGGATACGCAGTATTTT	CASSLAGTGRSDTQYF	.	TRBV5-1	once	TRBJ2-3
TGCAGCGTAGGGGGAGATGGGTTCTCCTACGAGCAGTACTTC	CSVGGDGFSYEQYF	.	TRBV29-1	.	TRBJ2-7
TGCAGTGCGGGGGCCAACTACTACGAGCAGTACTTC	CSAGANYYEQYF	.	TRBV20-1	many	TRBJ2-7
TGTGCCAGCAGGGGGACTAGCGGGAGTTGGGAGACCCAGTACTTC	CASRGTSGSWETQYF	TRBD2	TRBV25-1	.	TRBJ2-5
TGTGCCAGCAGCTCGGGGGGAGAGCAGTACTTC	CASSSGGEQYF	TRBD2	TRBV7-3	few	TRBJ2-7
TGTGCCACCAGTGATTTCAAAAGCACAGATACGCAGTATTTT	CATSDFKSTDTQYF	.	TRBV24-1	.	TRBJ2-3
TGTGCCAGCAGCATCTCGGGACAAAGGGCTGAAGCTTTCTTT	CASSISGQRAEAFF	.	TRBV7-2	.	TRBJ1-1
TGTGCCAGCAGCCCCGCTGTGACCTCCTACAATGAGCAGTTCTTC	CASSPAVTSYNEQFF	.	TRBV12-3/TRBV12-4	once	TRBJ2-1
TGTGCCAGCAGTCAGATCGGGGAGCTGTTTTTT	CASSQIGELFF	.	TRBV7-9	.	TRBJ2-2
TGTGCCATCAGTGAGTCGCGACCAGCGGGAGATAATGAGCAGTTCTTC	CAISESRPAGDNEQFF	TRBD2	TRBV10-3	.	TRBJ2-1
TGTGCCAGCAGCTTAGTAGGGACAGGGGAGAATTCACCCCTCCACTTT	CASSLVGTGENSPLHF	TRBD1	TRBV7-2	few	TRBJ1-6
TGTGCCAGCTCAACAACTGAACCGACTTCGTTTAATGAGCAGTTCTTC	CASSTTEPTSFNEQFF	.	TRBV25-1	.	TRBJ2-1
TGTGCCAGCAGCCTCCGACAGACCTCCGAGCAGTACTTC	CASSLRQTSEQYF	.	TRBV9	once	TRBJ2-7
TGTGCCACCAGCAGAGAAGGGCGAACTGAAGCTTTCTTT	CATSREGRTEAFF	.	TRBV15	medium-sized	TRBJ1-1
TGCAGTGCTCATGCCACAGGGGGCCAAGGGGCTTTCTTT	CSAHATGGQGAFF	TRBD1	TRBV20-1	many	TRBJ1-1
TGTGCCAGCAGTGGCCGGGACAGGGTTGGGGCCAACGTCCTGACTTTC	CASSGRDRVGANVLTF	TRBD1	TRBV6-5	.	TRBJ2-6
TGCAGTGCCGCCCATGAATCCCAGCATTTT	CSAAHESQHF	.	TRBV20-1	.	TRBJ1-5
TGTGCCAGCAGTGAGGGTGGGGCTGGTAATTCACCCCTCCACTTT	CASSEGGAGNSPLHF	.	TRBV2	few	TRBJ1-6
TGCAGCGTACCTACCAGCGGGGGAGGCTACAATGGGCAGTTCTTC	CSVPTSGGGYNGQFF	TRBD2	TRBV29-1	many	TRBJ2-1
TGCGCCAGCAGCTTGGCTCGGACGAATAATTCACCCCTCCACTTT	CASSLARTNNSPLHF	.	TRBV5-1	.	TRBJ1-6
TGCGCCAGCAGCCTGGGACAGGCGGGTGAGCAGTTCTTC	CASSLGQAGEQFF	TRBD1	TRBV5-1	many	TRBJ2-1
TGTGCTAGGGACTACCCCATGGCTGATACGCAGTATTTT	CARDYPMADTQYF	TRBD2	TRBV7-7	.	TRBJ2-3
TGTGCCAGCAGCGCCCATGGGGGGGGAGCGAACACTGAAGCTTTCTTT	CASSAHGGGANTEAFF	.	TRBV9	many	TRBJ1-1
TGCAGTGCTAGAAGGTGGGATCCTCAGCCCCAGCATTTT	CSARRWDPQPQHF	.	TRBV20-1	once	TRBJ1-5
TGTGCCAGCAGCTTTACCGGGTCTGGGGCCAACGTCCTGACTTTC	CASSFTGSGANVLTF	.	TRBV19	.	TRBJ2-6
TGCGCCAGCAGCCCCCGGGACGGAAGGGTGACAGATACGCAGTATTTT	CASSPRDGRVTDTQYF	.	TRBV5-1	few	TRBJ2-3
TGTGCCAGCAGTCCGACAGGAACAGATACGCAGTATTTT	CASSPTGTDTQYF	.	TRBV6-2/TRBV6-3	many	TRBJ2-3